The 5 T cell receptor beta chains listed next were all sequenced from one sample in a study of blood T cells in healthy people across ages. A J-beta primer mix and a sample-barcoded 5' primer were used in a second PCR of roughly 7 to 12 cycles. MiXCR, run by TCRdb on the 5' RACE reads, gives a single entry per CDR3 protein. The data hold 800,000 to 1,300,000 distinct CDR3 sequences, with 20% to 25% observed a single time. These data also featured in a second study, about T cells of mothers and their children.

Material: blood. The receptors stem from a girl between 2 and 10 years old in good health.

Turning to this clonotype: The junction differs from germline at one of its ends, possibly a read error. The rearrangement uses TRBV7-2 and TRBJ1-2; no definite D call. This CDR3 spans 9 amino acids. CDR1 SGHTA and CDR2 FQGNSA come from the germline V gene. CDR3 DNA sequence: TGTGCCAGTAGCTTAGTAGACACCTTC. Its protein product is CASSLVDTF.

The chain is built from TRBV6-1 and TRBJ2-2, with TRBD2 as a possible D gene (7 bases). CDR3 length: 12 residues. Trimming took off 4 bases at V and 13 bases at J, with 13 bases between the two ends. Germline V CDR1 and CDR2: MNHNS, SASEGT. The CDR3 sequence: CASSGGGARLFF. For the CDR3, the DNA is TGTGCCAGCAGTGGCGGGGGCGCGAGGCTGTTTTTT.

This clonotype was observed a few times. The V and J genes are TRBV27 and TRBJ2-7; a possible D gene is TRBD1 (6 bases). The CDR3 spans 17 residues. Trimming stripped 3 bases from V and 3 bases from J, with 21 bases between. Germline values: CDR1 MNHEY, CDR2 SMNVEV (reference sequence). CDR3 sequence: CASSLLTGTPLHYEQYF. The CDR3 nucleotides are TGTGCCAGCAGTTTGTTAACCGGGACACCTCTCCACTACGAGCAGTACTTC.

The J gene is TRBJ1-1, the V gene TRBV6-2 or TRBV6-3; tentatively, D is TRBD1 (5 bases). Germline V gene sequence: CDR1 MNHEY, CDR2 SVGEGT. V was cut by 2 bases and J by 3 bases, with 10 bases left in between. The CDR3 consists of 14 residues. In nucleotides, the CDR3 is TGTGCCAGCAGTTACAGGGGTTACTACACTGAAGCTTTCTTT. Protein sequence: CASSYRGYYTEAFF.

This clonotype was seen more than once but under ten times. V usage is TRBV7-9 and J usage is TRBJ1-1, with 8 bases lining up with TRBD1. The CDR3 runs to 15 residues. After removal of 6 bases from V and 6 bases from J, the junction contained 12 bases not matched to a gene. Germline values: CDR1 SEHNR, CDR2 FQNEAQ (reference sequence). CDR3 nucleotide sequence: TGTGCCAGCAGGCCATCCGGACAGGGCGCTGCTGAAGCTTTCTTT. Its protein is CASRPSGQGAAEAFF. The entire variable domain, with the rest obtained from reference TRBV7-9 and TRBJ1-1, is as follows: DTGVSQNPRHKITKRGQNVTFRCDPISEHNRLYWYRQTLGQGPEFLTYFQNEAQLEKSRLLSDRFSAERPKGSFSTLEIQRTEQGDSAMYLCASRPSGQGAAEAFFGQGTRLTVV.